This entry lists 9 T cell receptor beta chains sequenced from one sample in a study of T cell responses to AZD1222 COVID-19 vaccine (dated by TCRdb to about 2021). Interpreted using the paper, the time point label stands for: about 28 days (+/-7) after the second vaccine dose. The protocol used for the library was the immunoSEQ multiplex PCR assay. Sourced from immuneACCESS, this table was stored by TCRdb with only in-frame sequences that have V and J called. A share of the clones is absent; for the studies checked, an unresolved V gene accounts for under half, and the remainder has no known explanation. The table for this sample lists 160,000 or so clones; 94% of them were counted only once. The ten largest clones capture approximately 5.5% of the sample. This specimen consisted of peripheral blood, obtained 28 days after the second AZD1222 dose. The receptors stem from an adult who received the AZD1222 COVID-19 vaccine.

The J gene is TRBJ2-3, the V gene TRBV19, with D possibly being TRBD2 (6 bases). The CDR3 totals 14 residues. The V gene's germline CDR1 is LNHDA and CDR2 SQIVND (reference sequence). V was cut by 5 bases and J by 2 bases, with 11 bases left in between. For the CDR3, the DNA is TGTGCCAGTAGTTTCGGGGGAAACACAGATACGCAGTATTTT. Protein sequence: CASSFGGNTDTQYF.

This clone showed up just a few times. The CDR3 spells CASSPEGSYLSNQPQHF. The CDR3 DNA follows: TGTGCCAGCAGCCCGGAAGGGAGTTACCTTAGCAATCAGCCCCAGCATTTT. This chain uses TRBV7-2 with TRBJ1-5; D gene uncertain. Germline loops: CDR1 SGHTA, CDR2 FQGNSA. Trimming took off 5 bases at V and 0 bases at J, with 17 bases between the two ends. The CDR3 is 17 amino acids.

This chain joins TRBV15 and TRBJ1-2; the D gene is possibly TRBD1 (5 bases). Germline assignment: CDR1 LNHNV and CDR2 YYDKDF (reference sequence). Trimming removed 4 bases at V and 6 bases at J, with 18 bases between. The CDR3 runs to 15 residues. In DNA, the CDR3 is TGTGCCACCAGCATCTCAGGGAGAGGGTTCGATGGCTACACCTTC. Its translation is CATSISGRGFDGYTF.

This clone appeared once. This chain uses TRBV10-3 with TRBJ1-1; a possible D gene is TRBD1 (6 bases). The length of the CDR3 is 13 residues. Trimming stripped 5 bases from V and 3 bases from J, with 10 bases between. Germline V gene lookup returns CDR1 ENHRY and CDR2 SYGVKD. The CDR3 DNA reads as TGTGCCATCAGTCCAGGGGTCGACACTGAAGCTTTCTTT. It codes for CAISPGVDTEAFF.

J is TRBJ2-3 and V is TRBV7-2; D perhaps matches TRBD2 (5 bases). The length of the CDR3 is 12 residues. Trimming cost V 6 bases and J 5 bases, with 9 bases left between them. Germline assignment: CDR1 SGHTA and CDR2 FQGNSA. The DNA of the CDR3 is TGTGCCAGCAGGGCCGAGGGAGATACGCAGTATTTT. Amino acids: CASRAEGDTQYF.

Of note for this clone: Additional DNA sequences in this sample encode the identical CDR3. V and J are TRBV3-1 (or the pseudogene TRBV3-2) and TRBJ2-1; TRBD2 matches at 7 bases. This CDR3 has 16 amino acids. Germline V gene sequence: CDR1 LGHDT, CDR2 YNNKEL (reference sequence). V shed 1 base, J shed 0 bases, and the junction held 3 bases outside the gene matches. The DNA for the CDR3 is TGTGCCAGCAGCCAAGTGGGGGGGAGCTCCTACAATGAGCAGTTCTTC. Its translation is CASSQVGGSSYNEQFF.

CDR3 region: CASSLGFQETQYF. In nucleotides, the CDR3 is TGTGCCAGCAGTTTAGGCTTTCAAGAGACCCAGTACTTC. V is TRBV12-3 or TRBV12-4 and J is TRBJ2-5; D is unresolved. Trimming removed 1 base at V and 2 bases at J, with 5 bases between. CDR3 length: 13 amino acids.

This CDR3 reads CSTTPSGSLYEQFF. In DNA, the CDR3 is TGCAGCACCACTCCCAGCGGGAGTCTGTATGAGCAGTTCTTC. The chain links TRBV29-1 to TRBJ2-1; 8 bases fit TRBD2. The CDR3 is made up of 14 amino acids. The J segment lost 8 bases and the V segment lost 8 bases, leaving 14 bases of the junction unmatched. CDR1 is SQVTM and CDR2 is ANQGSEA in the germline V gene.

The J gene is TRBJ2-5, the V gene TRBV7-9; 11 bases match TRBD2. Trimming removed 5 bases from V and 5 bases from J; junction bases left unmatched: 4. This CDR3 region has 14 residues. The germline V gene has CDR1 SEHNR and CDR2 FQNEAQ (reference sequence). CDR3 in amino acids: CASSVRLAGETQYF. DNA for the CDR3: TGTGCCAGCAGCGTTCGACTAGCGGGGGAGACCCAGTACTTC.